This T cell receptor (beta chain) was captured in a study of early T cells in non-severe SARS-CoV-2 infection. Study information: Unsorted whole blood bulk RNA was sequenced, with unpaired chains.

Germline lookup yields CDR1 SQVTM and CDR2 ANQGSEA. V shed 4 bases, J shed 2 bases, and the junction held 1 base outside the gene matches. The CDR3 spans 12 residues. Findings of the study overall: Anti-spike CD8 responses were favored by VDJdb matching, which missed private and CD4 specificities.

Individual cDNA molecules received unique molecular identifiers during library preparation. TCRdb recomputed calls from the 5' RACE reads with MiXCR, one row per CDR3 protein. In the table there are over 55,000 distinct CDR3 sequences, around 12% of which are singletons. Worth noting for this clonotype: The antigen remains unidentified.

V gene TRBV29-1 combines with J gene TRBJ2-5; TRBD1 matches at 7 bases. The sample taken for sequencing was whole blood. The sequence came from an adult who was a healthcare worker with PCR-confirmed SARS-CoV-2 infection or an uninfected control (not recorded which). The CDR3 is CSVARGQETQYF. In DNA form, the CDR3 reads TGCAGCGTTGCCAGGGGGCAAGAGACCCAGTACTTC.